The rows below give T cell receptor beta chains drawn from one sample of a study of beta chain features in type 1 diabetes. Produced via immunoSEQ multiplex PCR; TCRdb's table is partial and in-frame only. The sample consists of some 70,000 clones, almost 50% of them appearing once. The sample consisted of central memory CD4+ T cells from blood. These receptors originate from a man aged 25-40 years with type 1 diabetes. The CDR3 runs from the conserved cysteine through the conserved F or W. A D gene is named only where the DNA matches it firmly. Size values are once, few and many counts, or a class for expanded clones, and some rows have none.

>TRBV6-5|TRBJ2-7|16|.|TRBD1
TGTGCCAGCAGTTACTGGGAAGGACAGGGGGCTGGGGAGCAGTACTTC
CASSYWEGQGAGEQYF
>TRBV30|TRBJ1-2|13|.|TRBD1
TGTGCCTGGAGCGACAGGGGCAACTATGGCTACACCTTC
CAWSDRGNYGYTF
>TRBV27|TRBJ2-1|15|few|.
TGTGCCAGCAGTCTACCGCCGCGACAAACCAATGAGCAGTTCTTC
CASSLPPRQTNEQFF
>TRBV7-2|TRBJ1-2|15|few|TRBD1
TGTGCCAGCAGCTTAGGGTCGACAGGGGGCAATGGCTACACCTTC
CASSLGSTGGNGYTF
>TRBV29-1|TRBJ1-6|13|.|TRBD1
TGCAGCGTTTCGACAGGGGGTGACTCACCCCTCCACTTT
CSVSTGGDSPLHF
>TRBV5-1|TRBJ2-1|15|few|TRBD2
TGCGCCAGCAGCGAGACTAGCGGGAGTGTCAATGAGCAGTTCTTC
CASSETSGSVNEQFF
>TRBV7-8|TRBJ2-7|15|.|.
TGTGCCAGCAGCTTAGGGACGGGACATACTGGTAGGAGGTACTTC
CASSLGTGHTGRRYF
>TRBV7-2|TRBJ2-7|15|.|TRBD2
TGTGCCAGCAGCTTAGCGGCGGGGGGGCCCTACGAGCAGTACTTC
CASSLAAGGPYEQYF
>TRBV6-6|TRBJ2-5|14|few|.
TGTGCCAGCAGCCTCACATCGTACCAAGAGACCCAGTACTTC
CASSLTSYQETQYF
>TRBV7-9|TRBJ2-6|15|.|.
TGTGCCAGCAGCTTATCCATCCCTGGGGCCAACGTCCTGACTTTC
CASSLSIPGANVLTF
>TRBV5-4|TRBJ2-5|15|.|TRBD1
TGTGCCAGCGTGCCCGCAGGGGGAAGTAAGGAGACCCAGTACTTC
CASVPAGGSKETQYF
>TRBV10-3|TRBJ2-3|15|few|.
TGTGCCATCAGTGATCAGCAGGGCGGCACAGATACGCAGTATTTT
CAISDQQGGTDTQYF